Listed here are 15 T cell receptor beta chains from one sample, sequenced in a study of T cell repertoires in cytomegalovirus infection. TCRdb itself ran the reads through MiXCR, one entry per CDR3 protein. This sample has fewer than 300,000 distinct CDR3 sequences; over 20% occur once, and the top ten carry around 14%. Material: PBMCs. The receptors come from a human donor in good health (CMV status not recorded). Some clones in this sample may be carry-over from other donors' samples.

This clonotype was seen a handful of times. The rearrangement joins TRBV19 to TRBJ2-1; possibly TRBD1 for D (6 bases). CDR1 and CDR2 (germline): LNHDA, SQIVND (reference sequence). V gave up 7 bases and J gave up 3 bases, with 19 bases separating them. This CDR3 is built from 16 residues. The CDR3 reads CASTSSGTNLYNEQFF. CDR3 bases: TGTGCCAGTACCTCCTCCGGGACAAACCTCTACAATGAGCAGTTCTTC.

This clonotype has ten or more counts. The chain carries TRBV7-2 and TRBJ2-2, with TRBD2 matching 8 bases. Per the germline V gene, CDR1 is SGHTA and CDR2 is FQGNSA. J lost 0 bases, V lost 3 bases, and 6 bases had no gene match. CDR3 length equals 17 residues. This chain's CDR3 is CASSFYSGAANTGELFF. The CDR3 DNA follows: TGTGCCAGCAGCTTTTATAGCGGGGCCGCGAACACCGGGGAGCTGTTTTTT.

This chain uses TRBV29-1 with TRBJ1-1, with 8 bases fitting TRBD1. This CDR3 region has 12 residues. Germline-derived CDR1 and CDR2 are SQVTM and ANQGSEA. With 7 bases clipped from V and 10 bases from J, the junction kept 11 bases outside the gene matches. Here the CDR3 DNA reads TGCAGCGCCCATGGACAGGGTTGGGGAGCTTTCTTT. It yields the protein CSAHGQGWGAFF.

This clonotype was seen more than once but under ten times. The CDR3 loop is CASSLRHLTDGYTF. The CDR3 DNA sequence: TGCGCCAGCAGCTTGAGACACCTCACAGATGGCTACACCTTC. The V gene is TRBV5-1, the J gene TRBJ1-2; D not certain. This CDR3 comprises 14 residues. V lost 1 base and J 6 bases, leaving 13 bases between the germline ends. The germline gives CDR1 SGHRS, CDR2 YFSETQ.

The rearrangement links TRBV7-4 to TRBJ1-2; 10 bases agree with TRBD1. The CDR3 runs to 13 residues. The germline gives CDR1 SGHVT, CDR2 SQSDAQ. The V gene end was trimmed by 4 bases and the J gene end by 8 bases; junction bases not matched to a gene: 4. CDR3 nucleotides: TGTGCCAGCAGCTGGGACAGGGGTGGAGGCTACACCTTC. Its protein product is CASSWDRGGGYTF.

This clonotype was recorded many times. The chain carries TRBV7-2 and TRBJ1-1, with unresolved D. This CDR3 region has 13 residues. Germline V gives CDR1 SGHTA, CDR2 FQGNSA. Trimming cost V 1 base and J 3 bases, with 6 bases left between them. Here the CDR3 reads CASSLERYTEAFF. The CDR3, as DNA: TGTGCCAGCAGCTTAGAGAGGTACACTGAAGCTTTCTTT.

The chain joins TRBV7-4 to TRBJ1-3; 7 bases fit TRBD1. Unmatched junction bases numbered 8, after V lost 5 bases and J lost 4 bases. In germline, CDR1 is SGHVT, CDR2 SQSDAQ. This CDR3 has 15 amino acids. The CDR3 loop reads CASSADRDRGNTIYF. CDR3 nucleotide sequence: TGTGCCAGCAGCGCCGACAGGGACCGAGGAAACACCATATATTTT.

This clonotype occurred a few times. The V and J genes are TRBV15 and TRBJ1-4, with D unclear. The V and J ends lost 3 bases and 6 bases respectively, with 11 bases between them. CDR1 LNHNV and CDR2 YYDKDF come from the germline V gene (reference sequence). The CDR3 extends over 14 amino acids. For the CDR3, the DNA is TGTGCCACCAGCAGGACGGCGGCCTATGAAAAACTGTTTTTT. Protein sequence: CATSRTAAYEKLFF.

This clonotype has just a few counts. This sequence joins TRBV12-3 or TRBV12-4 and TRBJ1-3; no definite D call. V shed 7 bases and J shed 1 base, with 11 bases lying between them. The CDR3 is 14 amino acids. CDR3 in DNA: TGTGCCAGCATGGTAACGGGGTCTGGAAACACCATATATTTT. It is translated as CASMVTGSGNTIYF.

This clonotype was seen many times. This rearrangement joins TRBV7-8 to TRBJ1-5; the match to TRBD1 covers 7 bases. This CDR3 is 15 amino acids long. With V trimmed by 2 bases and J by 5 bases, 6 bases remained unmatched. The germline gives CDR1 SGHVS, CDR2 FQNEAQ. The DNA for the CDR3 is TGTGCCAGCAGCTTAAGAGACAGGGCCTATCAGCCCCAGCATTTT. Residues: CASSLRDRAYQPQHF.

At least ten counts were recorded for this clonotype. The chain is built from TRBV11-2 and TRBJ1-4; 8 nucleotides agree with TRBD1. The J segment lost 7 bases and the V segment lost 4 bases, leaving 5 bases of the junction unmatched. Germline CDR1 SGHAT, CDR2 FQNNGV. The length of the CDR3 is 14 residues. As DNA, the CDR3 is TGTGCCAGCAGCTCGGACAGGGAAAGTGAAAAACTGTTTTTT. Translation: CASSSDRESEKLFF.

In the case of this clonotype: Being one base from a much bigger clone, this may be a read error. DNA for the CDR3: TGTGCCAGCAGCTTCGTCAGCTCCTACAATGAGCAGTTCTTC. Encoded protein: CASSFVSSYNEQFF. V and J are TRBV7-2 and TRBJ2-1; D remains ambiguous. V gave up 3 bases and J gave up 0 bases, with 6 bases separating them. The CDR3 loop spans 14 amino acids. In germline, CDR1 is SGHTA, CDR2 FQGNSA.

This sequence joins TRBV7-9 and TRBJ2-7; TRBD2 agrees at 11 bases. Germline V gene data show CDR1 as SEHNR and CDR2 as FQNEAQ (reference sequence). V gave up 4 bases and J gave up 4 bases; unmatched junction bases: 18. This CDR3 is built from 19 residues. The CDR3 DNA follows: TGTGCCAGCAGCTCCACTAGCGGGAGAGGCACAATCACTTCTTACGAGCAGTACTTC. Its translation is CASSSTSGRGTITSYEQYF.

This clonotype has a handful of counts. The chain carries TRBV10-3 and TRBJ1-5, with 8 bases aligning to TRBD1. The junction had 5 bases not matched to a gene; V was cut back by 3 bases and J by 4 bases. The CDR3 loop spans 15 amino acids. Germline CDR1 ENHRY, CDR2 SYGVKD. The CDR3 is CAISESGQGNQPQHF. The CDR3 DNA is TGTGCCATCAGTGAATCTGGACAGGGAAATCAGCCCCAGCATTTT.

This clonotype was observed at least ten times. The V gene is TRBV7-3, the J gene TRBJ2-5, with TRBD2 matching 13 bases. V shed 4 bases, J shed 5 bases, and the junction held 4 bases outside the gene matches. CDR1 is SGHTA, CDR2 FQGTGA, per germline. The CDR3 runs to 15 residues. The CDR3 protein is CASSSTSGGGETQYF. As DNA, the CDR3 is TGTGCCAGCAGCTCTACTAGCGGGGGGGGGGAGACCCAGTACTTC.